The TCR beta chain described here comes from a study of T cells in Graves' hyperthyroidism and ophthalmopathy. The TCR beta CDR3 regions underwent amplification using RNA transcripts as the source. The HTBI primer set was used in a first-round RT-PCR of the TCR CDR3. A single record per CDR3 protein comes from TCRdb applying MiXCR to the multiplex PCR reads. The sample consists of 20,000 to 30,000 distinct CDR3 sequences, around 47% of them appearing once. This clonotype has a handful of counts. The antigen is unknown. The germline V gene encodes CDR1 SGHRS and CDR2 YFSETQ. The J segment lost 3 bases and the V segment lost 2 bases, leaving 4 bases of the junction unmatched. The CDR3 spans 14 residues. Study results and caveats: Onset of ophthalmopathy came a median approximately 6.5 months after the model predicted it.

The clonotype originates from a woman aged 40 to 50 with Graves' hyperthyroidism that later progressed to Graves' ophthalmopathy. V usage is TRBV5-1 and J usage is TRBJ2-7, with 8 bases that match TRBD1. The sample comprised blood. CDR3 protein: CASSLQGDSYEQYF. The CDR3, as DNA: TGCGCCAGCAGCTTACAGGGGGATAGCTACGAGCAGTACTTC.